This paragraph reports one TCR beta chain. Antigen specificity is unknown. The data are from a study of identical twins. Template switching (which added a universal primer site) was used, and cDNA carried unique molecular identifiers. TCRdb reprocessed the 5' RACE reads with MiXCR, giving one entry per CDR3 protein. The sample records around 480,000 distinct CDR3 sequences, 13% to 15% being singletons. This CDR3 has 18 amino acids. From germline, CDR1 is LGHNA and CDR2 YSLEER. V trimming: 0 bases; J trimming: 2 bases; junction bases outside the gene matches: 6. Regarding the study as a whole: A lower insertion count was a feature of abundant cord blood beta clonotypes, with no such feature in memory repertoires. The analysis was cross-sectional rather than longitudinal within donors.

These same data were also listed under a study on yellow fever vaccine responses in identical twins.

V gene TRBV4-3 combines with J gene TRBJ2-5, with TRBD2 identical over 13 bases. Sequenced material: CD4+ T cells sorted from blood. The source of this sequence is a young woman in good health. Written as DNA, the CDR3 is TGCGCCAGCAGCCAAGAATATAGGACTAGCGGGAGACAAGAGACCCAGTACTTC. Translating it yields CASSQEYRTSGRQETQYF.